These 17 T cell receptor beta chains were all obtained from the same sample, sequenced in a study of CD8+ T cells in alopecia areata. Treatment given: oral pan-JAK inhibitor, 5-10 mg twice daily. cDNA reverse transcribed from extracted RNA served as the sequencing template. Sequencing used immunoSEQ multiplex PCR; TCRdb keeps in-frame clones, though not all of them. This sample has 200,000 or so clones, with roughly 64% found just once. The specimen comprised CD4+ T cells sorted from blood, sampled at week 24, from a patient treated with tofacitinib. Every receptor here comes from a human donor with alopecia areata.

This clone was counted a few times. The chain combines TRBV29-1 with TRBJ1-1; D is uncertain. The germline V gene encodes CDR1 SQVTM and CDR2 ANQGSEA. The CDR3 sequence is 12 residues long. The V gene lost 1 base and the J gene lost 4 bases, with 7 bases spanning the gap. In nucleotides, the CDR3 is TGCAGCGTTGAAGGTTACGGCACTGAAGCTTTCTTT. Protein: CSVEGYGTEAFF.

This sequence joins TRBV7-9 and TRBJ2-7; 11 nucleotides align to TRBD1. CDR3 size: 14 residues. Trimming removed 5 bases from V and 4 bases from J; junction bases left unmatched: 4. Per germline, CDR1 SEHNR and CDR2 FQNEAQ (reference sequence). The DNA of the CDR3 is TGTGCCAGCAGCGAGGGGACAGGGGGGTACGAGCAGTACTTC. This codes for CASSEGTGGYEQYF.

The rearrangement uses TRBV9 and TRBJ2-5; 7 bases are a match to TRBD1. The V gene end was trimmed by 4 bases and the J gene end by 0 bases; junction bases not matched to a gene: 3. The V gene's germline CDR1 is SGDLS and CDR2 YYNGEE. This CDR3 has 14 residues. The CDR3 sequence: CASSTTGYQETQYF. CDR3 DNA sequence: TGTGCCAGCAGCACGACAGGGTACCAAGAGACCCAGTACTTC.

This clone occurred once. V gene TRBV6-1 combines with J gene TRBJ1-5; D is undetermined. The CDR3 consists of 14 residues. The V gene lost 5 bases and the J gene lost 6 bases, with 14 bases spanning the gap. Germline assignment: CDR1 MNHNS and CDR2 SASEGT. For the CDR3, the DNA is TGTGCCAGCAGTTTGAGCGGGGAAGGTCAGCCCCAGCATTTT. Protein: CASSLSGEGQPQHF.

The chain combines TRBV28 with TRBJ1-4, with a possible D match to TRBD1 (5 bases). Trimming stripped 5 bases from V and 12 bases from J, with 16 bases between. Per the germline V gene, CDR1 is MDHEN and CDR2 is SYDVKM. The CDR3 has 13 amino acids. The CDR3 loop reads CASSDPPGSQLFF. DNA for the CDR3: TGTGCCAGCAGTGACCCGCCAGGGTCGCAACTGTTTTTT.

V gene TRBV5-1 combines with J gene TRBJ2-2; 9 bases are a match to TRBD1. The CDR3 consists of 16 residues. Germline V gene data show CDR1 as SGHRS and CDR2 as YFSETQ. J was trimmed by 6 bases and V by 2 bases; bases with no gene match: 8. CDR3 bases: TGCGCCAGCAGCTTCCGAACAGGGGGCTCGTCCGGGGAGCTGTTTTTT. Translated: CASSFRTGGSSGELFF.

There are a few counts of this clone. The rearrangement joins TRBV6-5 to TRBJ2-5; no clear D. The length of the CDR3 is 12 residues. V lost 7 bases and J lost 0, with 6 bases in between. Germline CDR1 is MNHEY and CDR2 is SVGAGI. The CDR3 bases are TGTGCCAGCATGGGGTACCAAGAGACCCAGTACTTC. Encoded protein: CASMGYQETQYF.

The rearrangement links TRBV29-1 to TRBJ2-2; 8 nucleotides align to TRBD2. Germline trimming cut 4 bases from V and 2 bases from J; bases unmatched to any gene: 9. From germline, CDR1 is SQVTM and CDR2 ANQGSEA. The CDR3 covers 16 residues. The CDR3 sequence: CSVVVFSGVNTGELFF. CDR3 in DNA: TGCAGCGTTGTGGTTTTTAGCGGGGTAAACACCGGGGAGCTGTTTTTT.

This clone has just a few counts. The V call is TRBV6-1, the J call TRBJ2-3, with 7 bases that match TRBD2. This CDR3 has 15 residues. V was clipped by 1 base and J by 1 base; unmatched bases: 2. Germline V gene data show CDR1 as MNHNS and CDR2 as SASEGT. CDR3 sequence (DNA): TGTGCCAGCAGTGAAGGGGGAGGGGGCACAGATACGCAGTATTTT. Translated, it gives CASSEGGGGTDTQYF.

The chain recombines TRBV28 with TRBJ1-2; tentatively, D is TRBD1 (6 bases). V was clipped by 6 bases and J by 7 bases, with 9 bases between them. The CDR3 extends over 11 amino acids. Looked up from germline, CDR1 is MDHEN and CDR2 is SYDVKM. CDR3 region: CASREQGGYTF. CDR3 DNA sequence: TGTGCCAGCAGGGAACAGGGTGGCTACACCTTC.

The chain carries TRBV10-3 and TRBJ2-7; possible D gene TRBD1, 5 bases. Trimming took off 6 bases at V and 3 bases at J, with 15 bases between the two ends. The CDR3 contains 14 residues. The germline gives CDR1 ENHRY, CDR2 SYGVKD. CDR3 nucleotide sequence: TGTGCCATCAGCCTCAGGACAACGGGCTACGAGCAGTACTTC. Protein sequence: CAISLRTTGYEQYF.

In DNA, the CDR3 is TGCAGTGCTAGCCGAAGTGGGGCCCAGTACTTC. It specifies CSASRSGAQYF. V is TRBV20-1 and J is TRBJ2-5; D remains unclear. The CDR3 is made up of 11 amino acids. Trimming stripped 3 bases from V and 9 bases from J, with 11 bases between. In germline, CDR1 is DFQATT, CDR2 SNEGSKA (reference sequence).

This chain connects TRBV7-2 to TRBJ2-7; TRBD2 matches 9 bases. Germline V lookup: CDR1 SGHTA, CDR2 FQGNSA. CDR3 size: 13 residues. The V segment lost 3 bases and the J segment 6 bases; nucleotides outside the gene matches: 3. The CDR3 here is CASSFGLAFEQYF. Here the CDR3 DNA reads TGTGCCAGCAGCTTCGGACTAGCGTTCGAGCAGTACTTC. Together with reference TRBV7-2 and TRBJ2-7, the CDR3 gives the full variable domain: GAGVSQSPSNKVTEKGKDVELRCDPISGHTALYWYRQSLGQGLEFLIYFQGNSAPDKSGLPSDRFSAERTGGSVSTLTIQRTQQEDSAVYLCASSFGLAFEQYFGPGTRLTVT.

The J gene is TRBJ2-7, the V gene TRBV6-5; a possible D gene is TRBD1 (6 bases). The CDR3 runs to 12 residues. Germline assignment: CDR1 MNHEY and CDR2 SVGAGI. Trimming took off 6 bases at V and 3 bases at J, with 9 bases between the two ends. CDR3 residues: CASRDRYYEQYF. The CDR3 DNA follows: TGTGCCAGCAGGGACAGATACTACGAGCAGTACTTC.

In this sample, this clone turned up a few times. The chain joins TRBV29-1 to TRBJ2-5, with a tentative D call TRBD1 (6 bases). The CDR3 has 13 amino acids. Germline lookup yields CDR1 SQVTM and CDR2 ANQGSEA. Trimming took off 6 bases at V and 4 bases at J, with 15 bases between the two ends. The chain's CDR3 is CSVSTGPGETQYF. The CDR3 DNA follows: TGCAGCGTCTCCACAGGGCCGGGAGAGACCCAGTACTTC.

This clone was seen repeatedly, ten times or more. The J gene is TRBJ2-7, the V gene TRBV7-2; D uncertain. Per the germline V gene, CDR1 is SGHTA and CDR2 is FQGNSA. Trimming shortened V by 0 bases and J by 0 bases, and 12 bases separated the two germline ends. The CDR3 consists of 16 residues. The chain's CDR3 is CASSLAAGPGSYEQYF. The DNA of the CDR3 is TGTGCCAGCAGCTTAGCGGCCGGGCCTGGCTCCTACGAGCAGTACTTC.

The rearrangement links TRBV5-1 to TRBJ2-2; tentative D call: TRBD1 (7 bases). Germline V gene sequence: CDR1 SGHRS, CDR2 YFSETQ. The length of the CDR3 is 16 residues. The V gene lost 4 bases and the J gene lost 1 base, with 14 bases spanning the gap. The CDR3, as DNA: TGCGCCAGCAGCACCCGACAGGGAGGGAACACCGGGGAGCTGTTTTTT. It yields the protein CASSTRQGGNTGELFF.